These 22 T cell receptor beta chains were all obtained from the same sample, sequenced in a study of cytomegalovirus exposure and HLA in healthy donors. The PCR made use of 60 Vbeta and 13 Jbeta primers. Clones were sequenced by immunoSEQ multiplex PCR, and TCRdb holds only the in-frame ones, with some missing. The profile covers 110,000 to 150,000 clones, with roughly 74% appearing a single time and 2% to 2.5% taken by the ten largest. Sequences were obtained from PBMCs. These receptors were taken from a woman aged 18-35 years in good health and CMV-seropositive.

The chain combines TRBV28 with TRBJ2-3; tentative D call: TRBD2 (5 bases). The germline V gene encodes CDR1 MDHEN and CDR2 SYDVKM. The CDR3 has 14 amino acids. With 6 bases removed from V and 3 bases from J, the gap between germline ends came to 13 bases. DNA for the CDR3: TGTGCCAGCAGAACCATCCCGGGGACAGATACGCAGTATTTT. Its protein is CASRTIPGTDTQYF.

CDR3 DNA sequence: TGTGCCAGCAGCCAATTTGGACAGGGGGCAGATGAGCAGTTCTTC. Amino acid sequence: CASSQFGQGADEQFF. The rearrangement uses TRBV14 and TRBJ2-1; 11 positions match TRBD1. Per the germline V gene, CDR1 is SGHDN and CDR2 is FVKESK. V lost 2 bases and J lost 8; bases outside the gene matches: 5. This CDR3 is 15 amino acids long.

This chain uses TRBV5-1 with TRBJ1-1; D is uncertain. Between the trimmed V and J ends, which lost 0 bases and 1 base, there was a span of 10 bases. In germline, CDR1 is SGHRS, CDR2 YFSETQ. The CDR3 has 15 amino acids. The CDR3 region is CASSLAGSANTEAFF. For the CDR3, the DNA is TGCGCCAGCAGCTTGGCCGGGTCTGCGAACACTGAAGCTTTCTTT.

The chain's CDR3 is CASSLGANQPQHF. CDR3 DNA sequence: TGTGCCAGCAGTTTAGGGGCAAATCAGCCCCAGCATTTT. The chain couples TRBV27 to TRBJ1-5; D possibly corresponds to TRBD1 (5 bases). The CDR3 sequence is 13 residues long. Trimming removed 2 bases at V and 4 bases at J, with 6 bases between. Looked up from germline, CDR1 is MNHEY and CDR2 is SMNVEV (reference sequence).

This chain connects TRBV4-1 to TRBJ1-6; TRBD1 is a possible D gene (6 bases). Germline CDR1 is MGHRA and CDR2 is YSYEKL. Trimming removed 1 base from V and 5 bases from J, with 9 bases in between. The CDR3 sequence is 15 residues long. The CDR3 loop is CASSQVQGNNSPLHF. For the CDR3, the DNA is TGCGCCAGCAGCCAAGTACAGGGCAATAATTCACCCCTCCACTTT.

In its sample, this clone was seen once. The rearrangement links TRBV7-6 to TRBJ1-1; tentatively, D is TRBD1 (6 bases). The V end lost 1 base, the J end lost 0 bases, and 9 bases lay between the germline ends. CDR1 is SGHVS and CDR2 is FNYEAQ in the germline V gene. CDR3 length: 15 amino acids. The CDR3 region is CASSLGAGVNTEAFF. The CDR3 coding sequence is TGTGCCAGCAGCTTAGGGGCAGGGGTGAACACTGAAGCTTTCTTT.

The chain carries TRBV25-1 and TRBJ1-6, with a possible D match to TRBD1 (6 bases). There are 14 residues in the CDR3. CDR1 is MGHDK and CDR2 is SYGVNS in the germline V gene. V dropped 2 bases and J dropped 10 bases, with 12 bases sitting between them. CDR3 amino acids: CASSEARRGSPLHF. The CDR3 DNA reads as TGTGCCAGCAGTGAAGCCCGCAGGGGCTCACCCCTCCACTTT. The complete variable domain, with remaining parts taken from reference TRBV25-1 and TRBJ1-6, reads EADIYQTPRYLVIGTGKKITLECSQTMGHDKMYWYQQDPGMELHLIHYSYGVNSTEKGDLSSESTVSRIRTEHFPLTLESARPSHTSQYLCASSEARRGSPLHFGNGTRLTVT.

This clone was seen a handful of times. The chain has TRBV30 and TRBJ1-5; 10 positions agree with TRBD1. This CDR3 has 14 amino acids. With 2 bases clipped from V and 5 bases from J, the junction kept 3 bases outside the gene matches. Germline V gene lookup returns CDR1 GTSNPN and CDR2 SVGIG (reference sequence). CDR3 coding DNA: TGTGCCTGGAGTTCGGGACAGGGGTATCAGCCCCAGCATTTT. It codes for CAWSSGQGYQPQHF.

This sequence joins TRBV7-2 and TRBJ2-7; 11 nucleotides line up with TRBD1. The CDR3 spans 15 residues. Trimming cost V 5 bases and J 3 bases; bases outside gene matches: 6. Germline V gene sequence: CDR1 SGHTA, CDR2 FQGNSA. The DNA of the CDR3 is TGTGCCAGCAGCCAAAGGACAGGGGGCGGCTACGAGCAGTACTTC. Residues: CASSQRTGGGYEQYF.

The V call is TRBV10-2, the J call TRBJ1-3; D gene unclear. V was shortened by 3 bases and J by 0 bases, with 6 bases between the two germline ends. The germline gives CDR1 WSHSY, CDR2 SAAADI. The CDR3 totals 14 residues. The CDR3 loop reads CASSEGSSGNTIYF. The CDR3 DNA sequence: TGCGCCAGCAGTGAAGGGAGCTCTGGAAACACCATATATTTT.

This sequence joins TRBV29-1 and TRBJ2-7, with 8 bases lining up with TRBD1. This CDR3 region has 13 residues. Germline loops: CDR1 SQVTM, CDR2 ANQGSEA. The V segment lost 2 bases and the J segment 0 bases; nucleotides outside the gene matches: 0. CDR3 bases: TGCAGCGTTGAAACAGGGGGCTCCTACGAGCAGTACTTC. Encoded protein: CSVETGGSYEQYF.

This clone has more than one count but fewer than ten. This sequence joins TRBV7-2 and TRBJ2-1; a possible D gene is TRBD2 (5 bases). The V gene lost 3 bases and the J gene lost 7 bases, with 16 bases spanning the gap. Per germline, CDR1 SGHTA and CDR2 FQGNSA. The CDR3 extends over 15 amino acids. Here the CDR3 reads CASSLDGGVLNEQFF. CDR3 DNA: TGTGCCAGCAGCTTGGACGGAGGTGTTCTGAATGAGCAGTTCTTC. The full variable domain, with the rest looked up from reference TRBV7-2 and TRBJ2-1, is GAGVSQSPSNKVTEKGKDVELRCDPISGHTALYWYRQSLGQGLEFLIYFQGNSAPDKSGLPSDRFSAERTGGSVSTLTIQRTQQEDSAVYLCASSLDGGVLNEQFFGPGTRLTVL.

CDR3: CASRPGGVNYEQFF. As DNA, the CDR3 is TGTGCCAGCAGGCCCGGGGGGGTAAACTATGAGCAGTTCTTC. This chain uses TRBV6-6 with TRBJ2-1; 8 positions match TRBD2. There are 14 residues in the CDR3. Germline trimming cut 6 bases from V and 8 bases from J; bases unmatched to any gene: 9. Germline assignment: CDR1 MNHNY and CDR2 SVGAGI (reference sequence).

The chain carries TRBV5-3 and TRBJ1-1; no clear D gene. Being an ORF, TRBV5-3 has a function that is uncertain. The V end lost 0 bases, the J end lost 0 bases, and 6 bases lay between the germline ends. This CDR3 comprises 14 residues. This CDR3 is CARSLVPVNTEAFF. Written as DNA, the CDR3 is TGTGCCAGAAGCTTGGTTCCGGTGAACACTGAAGCTTTCTTT.

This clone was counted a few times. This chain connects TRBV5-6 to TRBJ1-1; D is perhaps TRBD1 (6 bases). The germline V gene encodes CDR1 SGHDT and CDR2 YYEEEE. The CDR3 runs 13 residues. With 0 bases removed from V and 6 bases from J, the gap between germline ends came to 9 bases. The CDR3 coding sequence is TGTGCCAGCAGCTTGGGGACAGTCCCTGAAGCTTTCTTT. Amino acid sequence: CASSLGTVPEAFF.

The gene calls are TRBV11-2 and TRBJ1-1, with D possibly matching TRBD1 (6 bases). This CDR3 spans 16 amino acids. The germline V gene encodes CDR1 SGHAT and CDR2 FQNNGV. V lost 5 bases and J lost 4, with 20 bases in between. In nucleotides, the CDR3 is TGTGCCAGCAGCCACGGGGTCGGAGGGGGGGGCACTGAAGCTTTCTTT. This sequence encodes CASSHGVGGGGTEAFF.

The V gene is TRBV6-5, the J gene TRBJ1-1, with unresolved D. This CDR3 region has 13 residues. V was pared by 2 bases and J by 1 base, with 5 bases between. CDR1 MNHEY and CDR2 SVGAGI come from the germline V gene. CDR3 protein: CASSYDSNTEAFF. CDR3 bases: TGTGCCAGCAGTTACGACTCGAACACTGAAGCTTTCTTT.

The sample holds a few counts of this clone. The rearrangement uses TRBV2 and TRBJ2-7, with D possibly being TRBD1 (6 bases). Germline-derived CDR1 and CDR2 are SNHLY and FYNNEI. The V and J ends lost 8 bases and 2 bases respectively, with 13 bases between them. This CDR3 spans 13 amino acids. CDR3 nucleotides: TGTGCCAGCCTCATCGGACAGACCTACGAGCAGTACTTC. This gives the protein CASLIGQTYEQYF. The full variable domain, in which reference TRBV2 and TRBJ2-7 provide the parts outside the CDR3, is EPEVTQTPSHQVTQMGQEVILRCVPISNHLYFYWYRQILGQKVEFLVSFYNNEISEKSEIFDDQFSVERPDGSNFTLKIRSTKLEDSAMYFCASLIGQTYEQYFGPGTRLTVT.

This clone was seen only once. The CDR3 loop is CASSLTHRGNGYTF. The DNA of the CDR3 is TGTGCCAGCAGCCTCACCCACAGGGGAAATGGCTACACCTTC. The chain has TRBV5-6 and TRBJ1-2, with 7 bases aligning to TRBD1. CDR1 is SGHDT, CDR2 YYEEEE, per germline. The CDR3 loop spans 14 amino acids. V was pared by 4 bases and J by 6 bases, with 9 bases of the junction left unmatched.

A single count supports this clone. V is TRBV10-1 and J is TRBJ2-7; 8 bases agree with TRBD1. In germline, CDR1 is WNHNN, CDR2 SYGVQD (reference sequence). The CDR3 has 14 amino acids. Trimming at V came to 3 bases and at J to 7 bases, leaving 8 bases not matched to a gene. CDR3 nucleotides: TGCGCCAGCAGTGACAACAGGGGGGACGGGGAGCAGTACTTC. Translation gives CASSDNRGDGEQYF.

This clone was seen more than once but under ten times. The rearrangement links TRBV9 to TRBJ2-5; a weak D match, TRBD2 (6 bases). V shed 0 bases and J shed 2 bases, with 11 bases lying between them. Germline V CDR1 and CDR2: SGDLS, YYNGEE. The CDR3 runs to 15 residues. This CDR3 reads CASSVDRDLQETQYF. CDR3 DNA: TGTGCCAGCAGCGTAGACCGGGACTTGCAAGAGACCCAGTACTTC.

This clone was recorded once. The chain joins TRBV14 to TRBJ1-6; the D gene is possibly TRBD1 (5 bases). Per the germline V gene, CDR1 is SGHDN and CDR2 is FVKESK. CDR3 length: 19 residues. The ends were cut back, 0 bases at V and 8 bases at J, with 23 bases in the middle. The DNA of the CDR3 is TGTGCCAGCAGCCAAGATATCCCGGTCGGGGGGGAGTTTCATTCACCCCTCCACTTT. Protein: CASSQDIPVGGEFHSPLHF.